This T cell receptor beta chain was found in a study of response to subunit inactivated influenza vaccine. General study points: Every seasonal influenza vaccination brings in few new T cells, the authors suggested.

Each CDR3 protein is one row after TCRdb ran MiXCR on the RT-PCR reads. The sample has 400,000 to 650,000 distinct CDR3 sequences, roughly 7.6% seen once. The CDR3 runs 17 residues. V dropped 1 base and J dropped 1; count of bases not matched to a gene: 4. This clonotype was counted only a few times. Its antigen remains unknown. V and J are TRBV12-3 or TRBV12-4 and TRBJ2-3, with 11 bases identical to TRBD2. This specimen was PBMCs from blood, taken 23 to 25 months after vaccination. The source of this sequence is a man in his fifties or sixties who received an inactivated influenza vaccine. Here the CDR3 DNA reads TGTGCCAGCAGTTTAGTCCTAGCGGGGGGCCGCACAGATACGCAGTATTTT. Amino acid sequence: CASSLVLAGGRTDTQYF.